Listed here are 15 T cell receptor beta chains from one sample, sequenced in a study of T cells in women clearing cervical HPV infection. Assay used: immunoSEQ multiplex PCR; TCRdb lists only in-frame clones, some missing. The sample has 36,000 or so clones; the top ten hold less than 9%. Input material: blood buffy coat. Receptors originate from a woman aged 18-70 years with a cervical HPV16 infection that either progressed to CIN3+ or cleared (not recorded which).

With regard to this clone: The CDR3 extends 3 residues past the end of the read, so its final part is completed from the germline J gene. The rearrangement links TRBV20-1 to TRBJ1-1; D ambiguous. V lost 4 bases and J 3 bases, leaving 21 bases between the germline ends. This CDR3 spans 16 amino acids. CDR1 and CDR2 from the germline V gene are DFQATT and SNEGSKA (reference sequence). The CDR3 loop reads CSATPLRQARDTEAFF. The covered CDR3 bases are TGCAGTGCTACTCCCCTCCGGCAGGCGAGGGACACTGAA.

Concerning this clone: The read stops 3 residues short of the end of the CDR3; the missing end is completed from the germline J gene. The V call is TRBV6-2 or TRBV6-3, the J call TRBJ2-5; TRBD1 aligns across 7 bases. The CDR3 totals 15 residues. The J segment lost 2 bases and the V segment lost 6 bases, leaving 9 bases of the junction unmatched. From germline, CDR1 is MNHEY and CDR2 SVGEGT. The CDR3 region is CASSKHRDRQETQYF. The DNA read from the CDR3 is TGTGCCAGCAGCAAACACCGGGACAGACAAGAGACC.

This clone counts as medium-sized by frequency. The sequence runs out 3 residues before the end of the CDR3; the remainder is reconstructed from the germline J gene. The chain employs TRBV7-8 and TRBJ1-5; tentatively, D is TRBD1 (5 bases). Germline CDR1 is SGHVS and CDR2 is FQNEAQ. This CDR3 is 14 amino acids long. Trimming cost V 6 bases and J 1 base, with 10 bases left between them. Partial CDR3 DNA: TGTGCCAGCAGGCTTGGGGCAAGCAATCAGCCC. It is translated as CASRLGASNQP. The CDR3 reads in full as CASRLGASNQPQHF. Full variable domain (rest looked up from reference TRBV7-8 and TRBJ1-5): GAGVSQSPRYKVAKRGQDVALRCDPISGHVSLFWYQQALGQGPEFLTYFQNEAQLDKSGLPSDRFFAERPEGSVSTLKIQRTQQEDSAVYLCASRLGASNQPQHFGDGTRLSIL.

As to this clone: The read ends 3 residues shy of where the CDR3 ends; the end is completed using the germline J gene. The rearrangement links TRBV6-2 or TRBV6-3 to TRBJ2-2, with a weak D call TRBD2 (5 bases). Germline assignment: CDR1 MNHEY and CDR2 SVGEGT. With 7 bases removed from V and 6 bases from J, the gap between germline ends came to 12 bases. The CDR3 loop spans 13 amino acids. CDR3 DNA, as far as it was read: TGTGCCAGCACCGGGGTCGGCCCCGGGGAG. Residues: CASTGVGPGE. Given in full, the CDR3 is CASTGVGPGELFF.

CDR3 sequence: CASSMSGYGYTF. Partial CDR3 DNA: TGTGCCAGTAGTATGTCAGGGTATGGC. The chain combines TRBV19 with TRBJ1-2; D perhaps matches TRBD1 (5 bases). The CDR3 end is not reached by the read, which stops 3 residues before it; the germline J gene fills it in. This CDR3 comprises 12 residues. Germline-derived CDR1 and CDR2 are LNHDA and SQIVND (reference sequence). V lost 3 bases, J lost 5 bases, and 7 bases lay in between.

As concerns this clone: Coverage ceases 3 residues before the CDR3 finishes, and the germline J gene fills in the end. The rearrangement uses TRBV27 and TRBJ1-4; the match to TRBD1 covers 9 bases. The CDR3 loop spans 15 amino acids. V trimming: 3 bases; J trimming: 8 bases; junction bases outside the gene matches: 7. The germline V gene has CDR1 MNHEY and CDR2 SMNVEV (reference sequence). CDR3 loop: CASSFRDRVGEKLFF. The covered CDR3 bases are TGTGCCAGCAGTTTTCGGGACAGGGTAGGAGAAAAA. Combining the CDR3 with reference TRBV27 and TRBJ1-4 gives the whole variable domain EAQVTQNPRYLITVTGKKLTVTCSQNMNHEYMSWYRQDPGLGLRQIYYSMNVEVTDKGDVPEGYKVSRKEKRNFPLILESPSPNQTSLYFCASSFRDRVGEKLFFGSGTQLSVL.

Details on this clone: The read halts 3 residues ahead of the CDR3 end, with the missing end drawn from the germline J gene. The rearrangement joins TRBV20-1 to TRBJ2-2; 8 nucleotides match TRBD1. The CDR3 runs to 15 residues. Germline V gene sequence: CDR1 DFQATT, CDR2 SNEGSKA (reference sequence). The CDR3 spells CSARVEDRAWEKLFF. The sequenced part of the CDR3 DNA is TGCAGTGCTAGAGTGGAGGACAGGGCTTGGGAAAAG.

As for this clone: The read ends 3 residues early relative to the CDR3; the germline J gene fills the gap. The rearrangement links TRBV10-1 to TRBJ2-5, with 7 positions matching TRBD2. Looked up from germline, CDR1 is WNHNN and CDR2 is SYGVQD (reference sequence). The length of the CDR3 is 15 residues. V gave up 6 bases and J gave up 1 base; unmatched junction bases: 8. CDR3 bases read: TGCGCCAGCAGCGGGGGGAATACCGGCCAAGAGACC. This encodes CASSGGNTGQET. The complete CDR3 protein is CASSGGNTGQETQYF.

On this clone itself: One end of the junction is discordant with germline, which a read error may explain. The DNA ends 3 residues before the CDR3 does, and the rest of the CDR3 is filled in from the germline J gene. The chain links TRBV4-2 to TRBJ1-4; D remains unclear. The germline gives CDR1 LGHNA, CDR2 YNFKEQ. The CDR3 runs to 14 residues. The CDR3 bases that were read are TGCGCCAGCAGCCAAGTGATAAGAGGGGAAAAA. Translating gives CASSQVIRGEK. Given in full, the CDR3 is CASSQVIRGEKLFF.

On this clone itself: The CDR3 end is not reached by the read, which stops 3 residues before it; the germline J gene fills it in. The chain carries TRBV19 and TRBJ2-3; the match to TRBD1 covers 7 bases. The CDR3 is 16 residues long. Germline V gives CDR1 LNHDA, CDR2 SQIVND (reference sequence). The covered CDR3 bases are TGTGCCAGTAAAGAAGTCAGGGGGTCTAGCAATCAGCCG. This sequence encodes CASKEVRGSSNQP. From start to end, the CDR3 is CASKEVRGSSNQPQYF.

On this clone: The read ends 3 residues early relative to the CDR3; the germline J gene fills the gap. The rearrangement joins TRBV7-8 to TRBJ1-2, with D maybe TRBD1 (5 bases). The CDR3 is 14 amino acids. Germline values: CDR1 SGHVS, CDR2 FQNEAQ. Trimming cost V 6 bases and J 6 bases, with 17 bases left between them. This CDR3 is CASSRGGNYDGYTF. The covered CDR3 bases are TGTGCCAGCAGTAGGGGAGGGAACTACGATGGC.

On this clone itself: The CDR3 extends 3 residues past the end of the read, so its final part is completed from the germline J gene. The rearrangement uses TRBV10-3 and TRBJ1-1, with a weak D call TRBD1 (5 bases). The CDR3 length is 13 residues. Trimming shortened V by 7 bases and J by 1 base, and 10 bases separated the two germline ends. Germline CDR1 reads ENHRY; CDR2 reads SYGVKD. The CDR3 sequence: CAITAGPNTEAFF. CDR3 DNA (partial): TGTGCCATCACTGCGGGGCCGAACACTGAA.

With respect to this clone: The CDR3 end lies 3 residues beyond the end of the read and is filled in from the germline J gene. The V gene is TRBV3-1 (or the pseudogene TRBV3-2), the J gene TRBJ2-1; TRBD2 is a possible D gene (6 bases). This CDR3 has 15 amino acids. V shed 1 base and J shed 7 bases, with 14 bases lying between them. Looked up from germline, CDR1 is LGHDT and CDR2 is YNNKEL (reference sequence). The part of the CDR3 DNA that was read is TGTGCCAGCAGCCAAGGGGGGGATAGGCGAAATGAG. Residues: CASSQGGDRRNE. The whole CDR3 is CASSQGGDRRNEQFF.

In regard to this clone: Read coverage stops 3 residues before the CDR3 terminus; the germline J gene supplies the remainder. The J gene is TRBJ1-2, the V gene TRBV19; 8 bases agree with TRBD1. The germline V gene encodes CDR1 LNHDA and CDR2 SQIVND (reference sequence). After removal of 0 bases from V and 7 bases from J, the junction contained 7 bases not matched to a gene. This CDR3 is built from 15 residues. Here the CDR3 reads CASSIDRTGWSGYTF. The CDR3 DNA, read in part, is TGTGCCAGTAGTATAGATCGGACAGGGTGGAGTGGC.

Turning to this clone: The read halts 3 residues ahead of the CDR3 end, with the missing end drawn from the germline J gene. The chain recombines TRBV5-1 with TRBJ1-2; D may be TRBD1 (6 bases). The V gene lost 2 bases and the J gene lost 5 bases, with 10 bases spanning the gap. The V gene's germline CDR1 is SGHRS and CDR2 YFSETQ. The CDR3 contains 13 residues. CDR3 DNA (partial): TGCGCCAGCAGCTTCGGGGGGGCGTATGGC. It translates to CASSFGGAYG. The whole CDR3 sequence reads CASSFGGAYGYTF.